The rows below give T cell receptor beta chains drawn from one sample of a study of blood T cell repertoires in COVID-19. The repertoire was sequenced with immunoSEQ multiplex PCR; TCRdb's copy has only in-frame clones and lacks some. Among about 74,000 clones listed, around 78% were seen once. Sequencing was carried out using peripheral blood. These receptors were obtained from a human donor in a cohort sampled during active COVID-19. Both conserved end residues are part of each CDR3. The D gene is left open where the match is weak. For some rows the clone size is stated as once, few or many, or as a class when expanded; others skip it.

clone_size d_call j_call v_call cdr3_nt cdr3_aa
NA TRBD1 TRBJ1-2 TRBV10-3 TGTGCCATCAGTCCCGGGACAGGGGGCGCCTATGGCTACACCTTC CAISPGTGGAYGYTF
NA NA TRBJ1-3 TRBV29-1 TGCAGCGTACTCCGGGACACCTCTGGAAACACCATATATTTT CSVLRDTSGNTIYF
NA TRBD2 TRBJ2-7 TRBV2 TGTGCCAGCAGCGAGCGGGAGGGCCCTCTGTACGAGCAGTACTTC CASSEREGPLYEQYF
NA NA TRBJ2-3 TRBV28 TGTGCCAGCAGTTTGGATAGGGGCGATACGCAGTATTTT CASSLDRGDTQYF
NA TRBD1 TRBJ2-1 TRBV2 TGTGCCAGCAAGTTAGGGACAGGGTCGACCAATGAGCAGTTCTTC CASKLGTGSTNEQFF
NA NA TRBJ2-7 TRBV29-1 TGCAGCGTTACCCGGACAGATATCTTTACGGAGCAGTACTTC CSVTRTDIFTEQYF
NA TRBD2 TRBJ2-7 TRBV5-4 TGTGCCAGCAGCTTATTAGCGGGAGTTTTGAAGGAGCAGTACTTC CASSLLAGVLKEQYF
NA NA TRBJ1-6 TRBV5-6 TGTGCCAGCAGCTTGGGGGGGGACTATAATTCACCCCTCCACTTT CASSLGGDYNSPLHF
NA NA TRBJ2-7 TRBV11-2 TGTGCCAGCAGCTTAGGGGCCGGGGTCGGCTACGAGCAGTACTTC CASSLGAGVGYEQYF
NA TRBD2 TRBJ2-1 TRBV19 TGTGCCAGTTGTAGGACTCGGGGGGGCGATGAGCAGTTCTTC CASCRTRGGDEQFF
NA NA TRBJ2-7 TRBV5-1 TGCGCCAGCAGCGCCCCCTCCGGGATCCGAGGAGGGGAGCAGTACTTC CASSAPSGIRGGEQYF
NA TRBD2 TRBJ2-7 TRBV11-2 TGTGCCAGCAGCCCCGGGACTAGCGGGACCGCCTACGAGCAGTACTTC CASSPGTSGTAYEQYF
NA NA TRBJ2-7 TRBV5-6 TGTGCCAGCAGCTTTAGACCGGACACCTACGAGCAGTACTTC CASSFRPDTYEQYF
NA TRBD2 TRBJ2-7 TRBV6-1 TGTGCCAGCAGTGAAGTCCTAGCGGGAGTCAACGAGCAGTACTTC CASSEVLAGVNEQYF
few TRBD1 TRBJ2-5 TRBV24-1 TGTGCCACCAGTGATCCAGGGACAGGGAAGACGGAGACCCAGTACTTC CATSDPGTGKTETQYF
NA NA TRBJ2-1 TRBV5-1 TGCGCCAGCAGGTTGATACTAGCCGAGTACAATGAGCAGTTCTTC CASRLILAEYNEQFF
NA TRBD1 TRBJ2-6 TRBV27 TGTGCCAGCAGTTTCGAGAGGGGGCGCTTCGGCGGGGCCAACGTCCTGACTTTC CASSFERGRFGGANVLTF
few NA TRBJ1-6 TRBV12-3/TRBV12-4 TGTGCCAGCAGTTCAGCGACAGATTCACCCCTCCACTTT CASSSATDSPLHF
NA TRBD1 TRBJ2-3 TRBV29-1 TGCAGCGTCCAGCCCCAGGGGGCGCGTACAGATACGCAGTATTTT CSVQPQGARTDTQYF
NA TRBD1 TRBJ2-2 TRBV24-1 TGTGCCACCAGTGCGGCCCCGGGACAGGGGTTCACCGGGGAGCTGTTTTTT CATSAAPGQGFTGELFF
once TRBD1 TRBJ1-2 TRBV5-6 TGTGCCAGCAAAAACTCGGGACAGGGAGGCTATGGCTACACCTTC CASKNSGQGGYGYTF
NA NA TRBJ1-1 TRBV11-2 TGTGCCAGCAGGACAGGACAGCTTGATAACACTGAAGCTTTCTTT CASRTGQLDNTEAFF
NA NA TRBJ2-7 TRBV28 TGTGCCAGCAGTTTACTAAAGGCACTATCCTACGAGCAGTACTTC CASSLLKALSYEQYF
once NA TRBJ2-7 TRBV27 TGTGCCACCTCAGTTTGGGGTCGTGGGACAACAACCTACGAGCAGTACTTC CATSVWGRGTTTYEQYF
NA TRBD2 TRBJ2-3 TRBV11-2 TGTGCCAGCAGCTTAGAAGGCCTAGCGGGAGATTTCGATACGCAGTATTTT CASSLEGLAGDFDTQYF
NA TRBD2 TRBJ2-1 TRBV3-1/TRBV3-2 TGTGCCAGCAGCCCTTGGACTAGCGGATCCTACAATGAGCAGTTCTTC CASSPWTSGSYNEQFF
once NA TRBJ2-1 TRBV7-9 TGTGCCAGCAGCTCATTCACAGGTTACAATGAGCAGTTCTTC CASSSFTGYNEQFF
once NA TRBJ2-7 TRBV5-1 TGCGCCAGCAGCTTGGTTCTAGCAGGTGGCGAGCAGTACTTC CASSLVLAGGEQYF
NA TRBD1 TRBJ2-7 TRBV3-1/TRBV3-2 TGTGCCAGCAGCTTCCGGGACAGGGGATCCGAGCAGTACTTC CASSFRDRGSEQYF
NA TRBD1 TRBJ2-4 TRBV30 TGTGCCTGGAGTTTCTCACGACAGGGGCGGTGGCTAGCCAAAAACATTCAGTACTTC CAWSFSRQGRWLAKNIQYF
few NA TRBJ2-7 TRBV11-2 TGTGCCAGCAGCTACGACAGGTACGAGCAGTACTTC CASSYDRYEQYF
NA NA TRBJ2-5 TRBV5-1 TGCGCCAGCAGCTTGGCGGGGGAGGAAGAGACCCAGTACTTC CASSLAGEEETQYF
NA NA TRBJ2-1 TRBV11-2 TGTGCCAGCAGCTTAGGAGTTCGTTCCTACAATGAGCAGTTCTTC CASSLGVRSYNEQFF
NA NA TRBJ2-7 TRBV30 TGTGCCTGGAGTCCTATCCGTCAGGGATCCTACGAGCAGTACTTC CAWSPIRQGSYEQYF
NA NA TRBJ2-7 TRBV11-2 TGTGCCAGCAGCCCGAACTGGTTCGAGCAGTACTTC CASSPNWFEQYF
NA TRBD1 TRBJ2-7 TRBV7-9 TGTGCCAGCAGCCGAATACAGGGGGCGGGCGACGAGCAGTACTTC CASSRIQGAGDEQYF
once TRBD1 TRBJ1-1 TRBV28 TGTGCCAGCAATCCCCGGGACAGGGTCTCTGAAGCTTTCTTT CASNPRDRVSEAFF
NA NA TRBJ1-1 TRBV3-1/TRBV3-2 TGTGCCAGCAGCCCTGATAGGGACTCAGGAGCTTTCTTT CASSPDRDSGAFF
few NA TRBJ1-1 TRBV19 TGTGCCAGTAGGAATGGAGAGGGTACGAACACTGAAGCTTTCTTT CASRNGEGTNTEAFF
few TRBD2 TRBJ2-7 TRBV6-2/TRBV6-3 TGTGCCAGCAGTTACTCTAGCGGGAGTGTATCCTACGAGCAGTACTTC CASSYSSGSVSYEQYF
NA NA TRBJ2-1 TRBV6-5 TGTGCCAGCCCTAGCGAGAGCTCCTACAATGAGCAGTTCTTC CASPSESSYNEQFF
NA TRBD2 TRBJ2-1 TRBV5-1 TGCGCCAGCAGCGAGAGCGGGATGGGGTACAATGAGCAGTTCTTC CASSESGMGYNEQFF
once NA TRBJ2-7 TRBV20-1 TGCAGTGCTAGTTCGTCAGGGTTAGAGCAGTACTTC CSASSSGLEQYF
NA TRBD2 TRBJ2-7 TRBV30 TGTGCCTGGAGTGTAAGGGCTAGCGGGAGGGGGGAGCAGTACTTC CAWSVRASGRGEQYF
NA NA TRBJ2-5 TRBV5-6 TGTGCCAGCAGCCTAGGTCTTTCCAACCAAGAGACCCAGTACTTC CASSLGLSNQETQYF
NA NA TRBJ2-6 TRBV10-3 TGTGCCATCAGTGAGTCGAACTGGTCTGGGGCCAACGTCCTGACTTTC CAISESNWSGANVLTF
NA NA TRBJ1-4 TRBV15 TGTGCCACCAGCAGAGATCGAGGGGAAAAACTGTTTTTT CATSRDRGEKLFF
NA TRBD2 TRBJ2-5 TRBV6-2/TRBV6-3 TGTGCCAGCAGTAACCGTGGACTAGGGCAAGAGACCCAGTACTTC CASSNRGLGQETQYF
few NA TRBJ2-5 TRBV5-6 TGTGCCAGCAGCTTGAATCAGAAGACCCAGTACTTC CASSLNQKTQYF
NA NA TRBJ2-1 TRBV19 TGTGCCAGTAGTGAGCGGGACAAGTGGGGGAATGAGCAGTTCTTC CASSERDKWGNEQFF
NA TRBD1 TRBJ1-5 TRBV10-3 TGTGCCATCAGTGGGACAGGGCGCAATCAGCCCCAGCATTTT CAISGTGRNQPQHF
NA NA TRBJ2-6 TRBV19 TGTGCCAGTATAGACTCTGGGGCCAACGTCCTGACTTTC CASIDSGANVLTF
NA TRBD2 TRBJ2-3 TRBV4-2 TGTGCCAGCAGCCAAGCAGAAGCGGGGGGCACAGATACGCAGTATTTT CASSQAEAGGTDTQYF
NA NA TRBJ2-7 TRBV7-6 TGTGCCAGCAGCTTACGACAGGGGAGGGACTACGAGCAGTACTTC CASSLRQGRDYEQYF
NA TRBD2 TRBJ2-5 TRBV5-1 TGCGCCAGCAGCCGGACTAGGGACGAGACCCAGTACTTC CASSRTRDETQYF
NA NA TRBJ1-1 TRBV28 TGTGCCAGCAGCCTAGGACAGCCCACTGAAGCTTTCTTT CASSLGQPTEAFF
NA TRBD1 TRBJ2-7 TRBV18 TGTGCCAGCTCACCGGGACAGGGGACCGAGCAGTACTTC CASSPGQGTEQYF
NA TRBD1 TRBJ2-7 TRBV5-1 TGCGCCAGCAGCCTCACATATGCGGGACAGGGAAACGAGCAGTACTTC CASSLTYAGQGNEQYF
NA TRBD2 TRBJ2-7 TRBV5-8 TGTGCCAGCAGCTTGCCGGGACTAGCCGAGGGGTCCTACGAGCAGTACTTC CASSLPGLAEGSYEQYF